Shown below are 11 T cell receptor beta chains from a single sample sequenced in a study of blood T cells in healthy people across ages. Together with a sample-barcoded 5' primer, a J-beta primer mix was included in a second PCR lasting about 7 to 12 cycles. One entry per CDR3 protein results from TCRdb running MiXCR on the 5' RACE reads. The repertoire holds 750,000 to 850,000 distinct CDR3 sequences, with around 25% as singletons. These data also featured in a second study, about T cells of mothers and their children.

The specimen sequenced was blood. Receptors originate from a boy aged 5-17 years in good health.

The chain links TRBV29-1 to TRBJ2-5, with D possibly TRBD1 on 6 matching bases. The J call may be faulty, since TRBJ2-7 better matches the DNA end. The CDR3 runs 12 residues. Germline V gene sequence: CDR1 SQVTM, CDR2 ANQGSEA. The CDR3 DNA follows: TGCAGCGTCCGACCGGACAGTTACGAGCAGTACTTC. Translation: CSVRPDSYEQYF.

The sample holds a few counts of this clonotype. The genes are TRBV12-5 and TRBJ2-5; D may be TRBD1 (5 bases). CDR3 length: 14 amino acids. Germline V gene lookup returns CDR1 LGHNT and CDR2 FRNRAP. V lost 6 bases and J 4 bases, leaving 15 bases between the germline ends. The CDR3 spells CASGSADSGETQYF. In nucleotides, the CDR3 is TGTGCTAGTGGCTCCGCTGACAGTGGAGAGACCCAGTACTTC.

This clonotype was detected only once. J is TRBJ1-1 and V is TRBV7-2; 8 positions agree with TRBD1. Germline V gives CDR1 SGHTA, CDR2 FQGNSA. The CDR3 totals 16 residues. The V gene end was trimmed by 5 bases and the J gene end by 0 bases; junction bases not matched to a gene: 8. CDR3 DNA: TGTGCCAGCAGCCAGATCCGGACAGGGTTGAACACTGAAGCTTTCTTT. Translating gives CASSQIRTGLNTEAFF. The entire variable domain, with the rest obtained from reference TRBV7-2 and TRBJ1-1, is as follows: GAGVSQSPSNKVTEKGKDVELRCDPISGHTALYWYRQSLGQGLEFLIYFQGNSAPDKSGLPSDRFSAERTGGSVSTLTIQRTQQEDSAVYLCASSQIRTGLNTEAFFGQGTRLTVV.

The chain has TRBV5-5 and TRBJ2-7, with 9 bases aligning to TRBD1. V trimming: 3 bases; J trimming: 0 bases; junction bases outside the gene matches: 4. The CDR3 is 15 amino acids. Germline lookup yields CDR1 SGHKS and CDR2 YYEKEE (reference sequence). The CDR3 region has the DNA TGTGCCAGCAGCTCTACAGGGGGCGCCTCCTACGAGCAGTACTTC. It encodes CASSSTGGASYEQYF.

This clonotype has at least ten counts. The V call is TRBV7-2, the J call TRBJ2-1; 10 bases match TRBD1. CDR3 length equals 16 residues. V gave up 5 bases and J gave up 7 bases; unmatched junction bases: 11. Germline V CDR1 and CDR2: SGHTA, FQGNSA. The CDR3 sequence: CASSHSGTGARNEQFF. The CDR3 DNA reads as TGTGCCAGCAGCCACTCCGGGACAGGGGCCAGAAATGAGCAGTTCTTC.

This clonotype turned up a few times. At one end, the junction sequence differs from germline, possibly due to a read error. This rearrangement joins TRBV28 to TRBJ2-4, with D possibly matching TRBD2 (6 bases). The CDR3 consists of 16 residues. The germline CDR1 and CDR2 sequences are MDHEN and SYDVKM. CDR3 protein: CASSALGGGGKDIQYF. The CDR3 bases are TGTGCCAGCAGTGCCCTCGGGGGTGGTGGCAAAGACATTCAGTACTTC.

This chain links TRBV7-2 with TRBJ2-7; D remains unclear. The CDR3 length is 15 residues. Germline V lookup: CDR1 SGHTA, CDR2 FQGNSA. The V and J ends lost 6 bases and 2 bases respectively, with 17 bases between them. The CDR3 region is CASSYTGPKAYEQYF. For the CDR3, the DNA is TGTGCCAGCAGTTACACCGGGCCCAAGGCCTACGAGCAGTACTTC.

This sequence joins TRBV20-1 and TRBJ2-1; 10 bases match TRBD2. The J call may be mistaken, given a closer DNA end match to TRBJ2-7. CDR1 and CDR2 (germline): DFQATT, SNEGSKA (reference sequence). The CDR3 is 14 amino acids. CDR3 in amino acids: CSARLAGDLREQYF. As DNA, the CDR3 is TGCAGTGCTAGACTAGCGGGAGACCTTCGGGAGCAGTACTTC.

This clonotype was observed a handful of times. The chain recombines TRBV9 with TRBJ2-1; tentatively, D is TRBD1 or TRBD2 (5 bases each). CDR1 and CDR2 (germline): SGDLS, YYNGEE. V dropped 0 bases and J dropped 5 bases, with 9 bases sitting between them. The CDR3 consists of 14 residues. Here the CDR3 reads CASSVVGAHNEQFF. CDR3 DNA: TGTGCCAGCAGCGTAGTCGGGGCCCACAATGAGCAGTTCTTC.

DNA of the CDR3: TGCAGTGCTAGAGATCCCGACAGGGGGGGCTATGAAAAACTGTTTTTT. Amino acids: CSARDPDRGGYEKLFF. V and J are TRBV20-1 and TRBJ1-4; 9 bases map to TRBD1. V lost 0 bases, J lost 6 bases, and 8 bases stayed unmatched. This CDR3 region has 16 residues. Germline loops: CDR1 DFQATT, CDR2 SNEGSKA (reference sequence).

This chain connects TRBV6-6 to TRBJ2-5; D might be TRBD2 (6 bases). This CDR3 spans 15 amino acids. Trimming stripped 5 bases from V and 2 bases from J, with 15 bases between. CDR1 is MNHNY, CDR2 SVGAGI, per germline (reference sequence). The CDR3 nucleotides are TGTGCCAGCAGTCAGTACGGGACTTGGCAAGAGACCCAGTACTTC. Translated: CASSQYGTWQETQYF.